This T cell receptor (beta chain) is drawn from a study of CD8 T cells in Susac syndrome. Notes on the study in general: An acknowledgment was made by the study that its TCR sequencing and HLA analysis involved relatively few individuals.

Worth noting for this clonotype: Its antigen is as yet unknown.

After extraction with the RNeasy kit, about 0.5 to 1 ug of the RNA was reverse transcribed using random hexamers. The authors amplified TCR beta CDR3 across 54 Vbeta and 13 Jbeta using immunoSEQ multiplex PCR. In TCRdb, the immunoSEQ multiplex PCR reads were re-called with MiXCR into one record per CDR3 protein. The sample lists around 190,000 distinct CDR3 sequences, 90% to 95% occurring once. Sequencing of TCR beta was carried out in blood CD8+ and CD4+ T cells. Negative isolation yielded CD4+ and CD8+ T cells, and FACS enriched TEMRA cells. The length of the CDR3 is 14 residues. Germline-derived CDR1 and CDR2 are SEHNR and FQNEAQ (reference sequence). V dropped 3 bases and J dropped 0 bases, with 8 bases sitting between them.

The V call is TRBV7-9, the J call TRBJ1-1; D unclear. This sequence was found in a human donor with multiple sclerosis. Input material: CD8+ T cells from PBMCs. The CDR3 spells CASSLEHMNTEAFF. As DNA, the CDR3 is TGTGCCAGCAGCTTGGAGCACATGAACACTGAAGCTTTCTTT.